This T cell receptor (beta chain) is drawn from a study of naive and memory T cell subsets. General study results and limits: Clonotypes are single alpha or beta chains, not paired receptors.

Trimming shortened V by 2 bases and J by 6 bases, and 13 bases separated the two germline ends. The CDR3 length is 14 residues. The germline V gene encodes CDR1 MNHNY and CDR2 SVGAGI (reference sequence). A remark on this clonotype: The antigen is unknown.

Two oligonucleotides, mixed equimolar, formed the beta constant-region primer covering TRBC1 and TRBC2. Ligated cDNA was amplified by four rounds of PCR with nested alpha and beta constant-region primers and SP2. TCRdb analysed the UMI-ligation and nested PCR reads with MiXCR anew, one entry per CDR3 protein. The sample has tens of thousands of distinct CDR3 sequences, 9% seen once. The chain joins TRBV6-6 to TRBJ1-2; weak D call: TRBD1 (6 bases). Sample: naive CD8+ T cells from blood. This clonotype was sampled from a human donor in good health. CDR3 bases: TGTGCCAGCAGTTACGCCGAGGGGGGACATGGCTACACCTTC. This translates into CASSYAEGGHGYTF.